This TCR beta chain came from a study of CD8+ T cells in alopecia areata. Background on the study: The graft donors were approximately 6-12-month-old C3H/HeJ mice with spontaneous alopecia, and their skin went to approximately 7-11-week-old female C3H/HeJ mice.

Separation of pooled cutaneous lymph node cells was by sorting with CD4, CD8alpha, NKG2D, NKG2ACE and other markers. Study-wide results and caveats: Normal scalp had lower clonality than lesional scalp, with alopecia totalis/universalis lesions showing this most strongly. Normal skin's resident alphabeta T cells are also sequenced in scalp samples.

As for this clone: The antigen is not known. Mouse gene names apply. Read data end 4 residues before the CDR3 end; the end is taken from the germline J gene.

The CDR3 is 14 residues long. Germline CDR1 NNHDY, CDR2 SYVADS. Reverse transcribed after extraction, RNA yielded cDNA as the sequencing template. TCRdb's copy holds only in-frame clones and misses some; the assay was immunoSEQ multiplex PCR. The sample includes around 290,000 clones, none of them occurring once. The clonotype was recovered from a C3H/HeJ mouse with alopecia areata. Mice of this strain are of MHC haplotype H2-k. The sample taken for sequencing was CD4+ T cells sorted from a lymph node. J is TRBJ2-4 and V is TRBV13-3; 9 bases match TRBD2. CDR3 DNA, as far as it was read: TGTGCCAGCAGTCTGACTGGGGGAGGCAAC. This encodes CASSLTGGGN. The entire CDR3 protein is CASSLTGGGNTLYF.